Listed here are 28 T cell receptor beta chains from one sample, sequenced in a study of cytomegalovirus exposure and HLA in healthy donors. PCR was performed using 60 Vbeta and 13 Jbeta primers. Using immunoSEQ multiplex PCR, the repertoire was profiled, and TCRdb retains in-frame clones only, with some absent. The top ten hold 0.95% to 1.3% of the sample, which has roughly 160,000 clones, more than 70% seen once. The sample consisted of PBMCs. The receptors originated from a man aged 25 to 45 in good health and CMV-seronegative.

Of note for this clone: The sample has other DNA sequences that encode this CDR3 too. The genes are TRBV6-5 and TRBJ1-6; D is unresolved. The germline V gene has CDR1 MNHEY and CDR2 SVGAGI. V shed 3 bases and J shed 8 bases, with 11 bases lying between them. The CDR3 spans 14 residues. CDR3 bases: TGTGCCAGCAGTTATTCAACAGCGGATTCACCCCTCCACTTT. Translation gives CASSYSTADSPLHF.

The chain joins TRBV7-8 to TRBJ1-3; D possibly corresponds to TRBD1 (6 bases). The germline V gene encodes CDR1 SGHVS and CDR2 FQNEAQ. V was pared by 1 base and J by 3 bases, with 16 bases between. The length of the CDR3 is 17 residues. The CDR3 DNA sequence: TGTGCCAGCAGCTTAGGAACGGGGGGCTTAATTGGAAACACCATATATTTT. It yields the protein CASSLGTGGLIGNTIYF.

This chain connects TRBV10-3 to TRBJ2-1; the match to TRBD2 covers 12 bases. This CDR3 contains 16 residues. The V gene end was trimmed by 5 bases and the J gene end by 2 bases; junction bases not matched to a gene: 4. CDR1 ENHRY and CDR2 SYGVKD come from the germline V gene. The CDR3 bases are TGTGCCATCAGTCGGACTAGCGGGGTACCCTACAATGAGCAGTTCTTC. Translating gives CAISRTSGVPYNEQFF.

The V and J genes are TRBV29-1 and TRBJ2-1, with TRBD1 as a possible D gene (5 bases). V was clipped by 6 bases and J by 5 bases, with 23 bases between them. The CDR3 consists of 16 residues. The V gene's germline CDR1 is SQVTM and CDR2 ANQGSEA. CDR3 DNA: TGCAGCGTCAGCCGACAGCTAGACACCCCAGACAATGAGCAGTTCTTC. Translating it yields CSVSRQLDTPDNEQFF.

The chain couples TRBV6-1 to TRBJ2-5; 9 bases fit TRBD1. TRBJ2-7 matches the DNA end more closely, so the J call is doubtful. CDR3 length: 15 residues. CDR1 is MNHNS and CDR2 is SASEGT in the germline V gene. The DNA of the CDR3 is TGTGCCAGTCTTTTGGGGACAGGGCTTGTGTACGAGCAGTACTTC. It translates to CASLLGTGLVYEQYF.

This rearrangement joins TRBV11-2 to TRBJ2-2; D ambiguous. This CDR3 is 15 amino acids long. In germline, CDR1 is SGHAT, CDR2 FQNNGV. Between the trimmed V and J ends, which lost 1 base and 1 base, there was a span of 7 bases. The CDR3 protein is CASSLGPRNTGELFF. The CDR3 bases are TGTGCCAGCAGCTTAGGTCCTCGGAACACCGGGGAGCTGTTTTTT.

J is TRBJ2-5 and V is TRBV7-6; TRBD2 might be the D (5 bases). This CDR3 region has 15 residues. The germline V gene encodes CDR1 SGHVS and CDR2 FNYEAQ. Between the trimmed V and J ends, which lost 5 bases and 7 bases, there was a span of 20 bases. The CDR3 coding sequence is TGTGCCAGCAGCCCCACCTCGGTTGAGGGCGGGACCCAGTACTTC. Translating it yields CASSPTSVEGGTQYF. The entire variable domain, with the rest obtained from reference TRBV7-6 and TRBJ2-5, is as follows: GAGVSQSPRYKVTKRGQDVALRCDPISGHVSLYWYRQALGQGPEFLTYFNYEAQQDKSGLPNDRFSAERPEGSISTLTIQRTEQRDSAMYRCASSPTSVEGGTQYFGPGTRLLVL.

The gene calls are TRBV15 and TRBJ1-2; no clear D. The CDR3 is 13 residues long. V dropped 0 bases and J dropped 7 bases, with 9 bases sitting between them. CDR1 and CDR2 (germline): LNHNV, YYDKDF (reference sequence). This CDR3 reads CATSRDQQFGYTF. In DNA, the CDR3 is TGTGCCACCAGCAGAGATCAACAGTTTGGCTACACCTTC.

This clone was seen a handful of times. CDR3 coding DNA: TGTGCCACCAGCAGAGACGGTAACCGCAAGGAGCAGTTCTTC. Translation: CATSRDGNRKEQFF. This chain links TRBV15 with TRBJ2-1; no clear D gene. CDR1 and CDR2 (germline): LNHNV, YYDKDF (reference sequence). V was cut by 0 bases and J by 10 bases, with 13 bases left in between. This CDR3 comprises 14 residues.

This CDR3 reads CASSLETGTHETQYF. The CDR3 nucleotides are TGTGCCAGCAGCTTAGAAACCGGGACACATGAGACCCAGTACTTC. V is TRBV11-3 and J is TRBJ2-5, with a possible D match to TRBD1 (6 bases). Germline-derived CDR1 and CDR2 are SGHNT and YENEEA. Trimming removed 0 bases from V and 5 bases from J, with 13 bases in between. There are 15 residues in the CDR3. Full variable domain (rest looked up from reference TRBV11-3 and TRBJ2-5): EAGVVQSPRYKIIEKKQPVAFWCNPISGHNTLYWYLQNLGQGPELLIRYENEEAVDDSQLPKDRFSAERLKGVDSTLKIQPAELGDSAVYLCASSLETGTHETQYFGPGTRLLVL.

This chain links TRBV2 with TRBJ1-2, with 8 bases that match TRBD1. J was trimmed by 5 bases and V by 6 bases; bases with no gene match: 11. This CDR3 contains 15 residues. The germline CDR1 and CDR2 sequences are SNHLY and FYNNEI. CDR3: CASSLIPGGAYGYTF. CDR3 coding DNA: TGTGCCAGCAGCCTCATTCCAGGGGGCGCGTATGGCTACACCTTC.

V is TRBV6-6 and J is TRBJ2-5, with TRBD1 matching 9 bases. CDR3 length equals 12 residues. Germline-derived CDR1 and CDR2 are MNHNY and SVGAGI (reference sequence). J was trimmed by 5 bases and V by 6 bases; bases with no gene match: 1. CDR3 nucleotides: TGTGCCAGCAGGGGGACAGGGGAGACCCAGTACTTC. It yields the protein CASRGTGETQYF.

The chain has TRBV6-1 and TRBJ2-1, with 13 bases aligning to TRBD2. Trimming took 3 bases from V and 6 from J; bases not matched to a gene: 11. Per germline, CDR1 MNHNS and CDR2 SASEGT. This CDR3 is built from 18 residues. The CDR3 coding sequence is TGTGCCAGCAGTGACCTCATTCCGGGACTAGCGGGAATCAATGAGCAGTTCTTC. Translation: CASSDLIPGLAGINEQFF.

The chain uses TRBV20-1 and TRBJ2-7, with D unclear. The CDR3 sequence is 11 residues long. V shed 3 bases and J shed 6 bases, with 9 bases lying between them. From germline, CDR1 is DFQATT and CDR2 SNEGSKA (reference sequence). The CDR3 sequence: CSASLMAEQYF. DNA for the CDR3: TGCAGTGCTAGTTTAATGGCCGAGCAGTACTTC.

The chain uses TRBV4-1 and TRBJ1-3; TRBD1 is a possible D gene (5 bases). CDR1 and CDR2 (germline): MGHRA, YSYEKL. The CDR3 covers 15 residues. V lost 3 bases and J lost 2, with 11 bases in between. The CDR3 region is CASSHPGGAGNTIYF. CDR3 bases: TGCGCCAGCAGCCACCCGGGGGGGGCTGGAAACACCATATATTTT.

Here the CDR3 DNA reads TGTGCCAGCAGCTTAAGTCCGCGGGCGGACACTGAAGCTTTCTTT. As protein: CASSLSPRADTEAFF. This rearrangement joins TRBV7-3 to TRBJ1-1, with D uncertain. Trimming removed 1 base at V and 3 bases at J, with 12 bases between. The CDR3 is 15 residues long. Germline lookup yields CDR1 SGHTA and CDR2 FQGTGA.

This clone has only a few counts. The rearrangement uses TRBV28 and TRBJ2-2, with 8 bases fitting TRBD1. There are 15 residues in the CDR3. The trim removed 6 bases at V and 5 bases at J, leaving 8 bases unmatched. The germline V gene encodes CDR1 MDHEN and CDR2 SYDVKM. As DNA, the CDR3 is TGTGCCAGCAGCTCAGGGGGCGCGGGGACCGGGGAGCTGTTTTTT. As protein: CASSSGGAGTGELFF.

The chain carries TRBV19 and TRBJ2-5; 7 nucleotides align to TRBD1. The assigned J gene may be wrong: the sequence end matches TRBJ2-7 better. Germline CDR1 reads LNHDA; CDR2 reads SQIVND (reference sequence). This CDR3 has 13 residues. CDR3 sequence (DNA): TGTGCCAGTAGTGTCGGGACAGACTACGAGCAGTACTTC. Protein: CASSVGTDYEQYF.

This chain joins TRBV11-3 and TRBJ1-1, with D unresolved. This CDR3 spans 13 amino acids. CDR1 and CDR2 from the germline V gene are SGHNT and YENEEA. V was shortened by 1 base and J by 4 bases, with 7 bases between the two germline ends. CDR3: CASSLGPGTEAFF. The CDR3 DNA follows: TGTGCCAGCAGCTTAGGTCCGGGCACTGAAGCTTTCTTT.

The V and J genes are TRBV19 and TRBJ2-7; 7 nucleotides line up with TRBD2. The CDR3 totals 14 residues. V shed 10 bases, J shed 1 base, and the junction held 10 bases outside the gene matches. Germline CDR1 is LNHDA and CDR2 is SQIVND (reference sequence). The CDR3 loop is CATGVRRESYEQYF. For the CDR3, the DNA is TGTGCCACCGGGGTCAGGCGGGAGTCCTACGAGCAGTACTTC.

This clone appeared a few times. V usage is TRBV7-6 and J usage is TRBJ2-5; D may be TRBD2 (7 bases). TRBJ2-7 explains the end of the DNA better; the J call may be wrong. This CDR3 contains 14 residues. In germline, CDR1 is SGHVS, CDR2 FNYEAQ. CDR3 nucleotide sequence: TGTGCCAGCAGCCCGGCGGGGGACACCTACGAGCAGTACTTC. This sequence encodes CASSPAGDTYEQYF.

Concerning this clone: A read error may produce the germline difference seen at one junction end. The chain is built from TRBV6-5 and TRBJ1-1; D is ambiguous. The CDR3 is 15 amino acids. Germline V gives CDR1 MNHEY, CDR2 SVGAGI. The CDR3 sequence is CASSYGSGFETEAFF. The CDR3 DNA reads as TGTGCCAGTAGTTATGGGTCGGGTTTTGAAACTGAAGCTTTCTTT.

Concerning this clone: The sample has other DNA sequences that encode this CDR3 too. The CDR3 nucleotides are TGTGCCAGCAGCTTAGTAGGGGGATATGCCAAAAACATTCAGTACTTC. Translating it yields CASSLVGGYAKNIQYF. The chain joins TRBV7-9 to TRBJ2-4; TRBD1 might be the D (6 bases). Germline V gene lookup returns CDR1 SEHNR and CDR2 FQNEAQ (reference sequence). V was clipped by 1 base and J by 1 base, with 11 bases between them. The CDR3 consists of 16 residues. The entire variable domain, with the rest obtained from reference TRBV7-9 and TRBJ2-4, is as follows: DTGVSQNPRHKITKRGQNVTFRCDPISEHNRLYWYRQTLGQGPEFLTYFQNEAQLEKSRLLSDRFSAERPKGSFSTLEIQRTEQGDSAMYLCASSLVGGYAKNIQYFGAGTRLSVL.

CDR3 sequence: CASSPPGHLGENIQYF. The CDR3 DNA follows: TGTGCCAGCTCACCACCCGGACACCTCGGAGAAAACATTCAGTACTTC. The chain has TRBV18 and TRBJ2-4; possibly TRBD1 for D (5 bases). CDR1 and CDR2 from the germline V gene are KGHSH and LQKENI. This CDR3 has 16 amino acids. Trimming cost V 0 bases and J 5 bases, with 14 bases left between them.

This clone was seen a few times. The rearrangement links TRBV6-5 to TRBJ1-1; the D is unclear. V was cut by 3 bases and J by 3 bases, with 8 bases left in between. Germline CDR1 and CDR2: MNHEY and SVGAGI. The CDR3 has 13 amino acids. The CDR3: CASSYNRDTEAFF. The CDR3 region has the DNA TGTGCCAGCAGTTATAATCGAGACACTGAAGCTTTCTTT.

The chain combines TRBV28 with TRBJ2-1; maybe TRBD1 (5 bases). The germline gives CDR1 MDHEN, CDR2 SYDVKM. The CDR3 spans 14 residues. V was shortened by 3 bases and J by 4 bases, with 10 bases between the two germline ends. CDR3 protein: CASSLSRDYNEQFF. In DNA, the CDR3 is TGTGCCAGCAGTTTGTCCAGGGATTACAATGAGCAGTTCTTC. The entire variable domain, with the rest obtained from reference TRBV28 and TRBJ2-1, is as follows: DVKVTQSSRYLVKRTGEKVFLECVQDMDHENMFWYRQDPGLGLRLIYFSYDVKMKEKGDIPEGYSVSREKKERFSLILESASTNQTSMYLCASSLSRDYNEQFFGPGTRLTVL.

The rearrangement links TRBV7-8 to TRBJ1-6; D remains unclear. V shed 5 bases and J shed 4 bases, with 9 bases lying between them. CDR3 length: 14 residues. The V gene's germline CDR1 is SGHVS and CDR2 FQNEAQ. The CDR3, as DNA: TGTGCCAGCAGCCTAACGGGGTATAATTCACCCCTCCACTTT. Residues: CASSLTGYNSPLHF.

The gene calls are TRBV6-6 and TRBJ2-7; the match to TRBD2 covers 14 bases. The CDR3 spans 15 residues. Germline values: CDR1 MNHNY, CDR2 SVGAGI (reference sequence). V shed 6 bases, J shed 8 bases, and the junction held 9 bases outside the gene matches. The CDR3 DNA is TGTGCCAGCAGACCCGGACTAGCGGGGGGAGATCAGCAGTACTTC. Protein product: CASRPGLAGGDQQYF.